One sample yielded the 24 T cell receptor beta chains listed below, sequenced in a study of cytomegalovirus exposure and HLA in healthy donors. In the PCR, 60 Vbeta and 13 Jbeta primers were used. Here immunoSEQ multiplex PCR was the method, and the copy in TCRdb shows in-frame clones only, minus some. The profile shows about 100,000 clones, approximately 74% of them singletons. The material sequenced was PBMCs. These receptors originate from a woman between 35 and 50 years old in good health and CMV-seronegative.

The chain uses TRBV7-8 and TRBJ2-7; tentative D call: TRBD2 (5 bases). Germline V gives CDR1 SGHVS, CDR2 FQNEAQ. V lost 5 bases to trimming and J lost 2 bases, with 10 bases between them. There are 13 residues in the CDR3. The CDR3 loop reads CASSIRETYEQYF. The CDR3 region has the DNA TGTGCCAGCAGCATCCGGGAAACCTACGAGCAGTACTTC. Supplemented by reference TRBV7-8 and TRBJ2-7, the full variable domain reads GAGVSQSPRYKVAKRGQDVALRCDPISGHVSLFWYQQALGQGPEFLTYFQNEAQLDKSGLPSDRFFAERPEGSVSTLKIQRTQQEDSAVYLCASSIRETYEQYFGPGTRLTVT.

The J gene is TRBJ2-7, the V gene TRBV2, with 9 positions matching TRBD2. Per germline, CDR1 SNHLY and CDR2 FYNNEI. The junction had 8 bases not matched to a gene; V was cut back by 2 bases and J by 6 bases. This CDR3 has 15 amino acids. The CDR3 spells CASSEYRLAAGEQYF. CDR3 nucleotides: TGTGCCAGCAGTGAATATCGACTAGCGGCTGGCGAGCAGTACTTC.

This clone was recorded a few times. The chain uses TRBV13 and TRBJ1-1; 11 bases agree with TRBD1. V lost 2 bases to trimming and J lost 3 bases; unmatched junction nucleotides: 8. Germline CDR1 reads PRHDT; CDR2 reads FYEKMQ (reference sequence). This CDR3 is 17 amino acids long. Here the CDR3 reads CASSLFLGTGGDTEAFF. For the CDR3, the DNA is TGTGCCAGCAGCTTATTTCTAGGGACAGGGGGGGACACTGAAGCTTTCTTT.

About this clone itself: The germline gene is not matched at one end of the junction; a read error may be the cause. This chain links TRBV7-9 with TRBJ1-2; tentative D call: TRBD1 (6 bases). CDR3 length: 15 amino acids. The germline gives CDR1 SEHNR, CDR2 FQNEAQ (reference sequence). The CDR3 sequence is CSSSYRTEANYGYTF. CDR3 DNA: TGTTCCAGCAGCTATAGGACAGAAGCTAACTATGGCTACACCTTC.

In DNA, the CDR3 is TGTGCCAGCAGCCTGGACAGGTCCTACGAGCAGTACTTC. Protein sequence: CASSLDRSYEQYF. The gene calls are TRBV5-5 and TRBJ2-5; 7 bases align to TRBD1. The DNA end is a closer match to TRBJ2-7, so the J assignment may be wrong. Germline CDR1 and CDR2: SGHKS and YYEKEE (reference sequence). The CDR3 loop spans 13 amino acids.

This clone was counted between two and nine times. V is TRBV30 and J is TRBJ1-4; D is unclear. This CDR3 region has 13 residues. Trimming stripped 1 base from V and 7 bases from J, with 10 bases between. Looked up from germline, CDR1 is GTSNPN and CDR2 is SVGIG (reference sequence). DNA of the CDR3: TGTGCCTGGAGTGGAGGTGGGAGTGAAAAACTGTTTTTT. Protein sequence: CAWSGGGSEKLFF.

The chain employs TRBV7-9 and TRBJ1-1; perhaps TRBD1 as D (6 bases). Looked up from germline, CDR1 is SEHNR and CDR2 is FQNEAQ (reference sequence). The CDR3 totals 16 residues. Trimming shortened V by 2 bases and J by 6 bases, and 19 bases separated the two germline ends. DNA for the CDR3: TGTGCCAGCAGCTTAAGTGGGGGGGCTGGACTCGCTGAAGCTTTCTTT. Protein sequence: CASSLSGGAGLAEAFF.

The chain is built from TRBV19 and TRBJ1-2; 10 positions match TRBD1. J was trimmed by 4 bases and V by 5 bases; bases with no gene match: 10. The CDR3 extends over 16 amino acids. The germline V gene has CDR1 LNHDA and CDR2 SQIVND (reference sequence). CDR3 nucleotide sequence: TGTGCCAGTAGTCCCCTTCGGACAGGGGGTACCTATGGCTACACCTTC. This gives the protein CASSPLRTGGTYGYTF.

The CDR3 reads CASSEFSGNTGELFF. CDR3 sequence (DNA): TGTGCCAGCAGTGAATTTAGCGGGAACACCGGGGAGCTGTTTTTT. V gene TRBV2 combines with J gene TRBJ2-2; perhaps TRBD2 as D (6 bases). This CDR3 spans 15 amino acids. V was cut by 2 bases and J by 1 base, with 8 bases left in between. Germline CDR1 and CDR2: SNHLY and FYNNEI.

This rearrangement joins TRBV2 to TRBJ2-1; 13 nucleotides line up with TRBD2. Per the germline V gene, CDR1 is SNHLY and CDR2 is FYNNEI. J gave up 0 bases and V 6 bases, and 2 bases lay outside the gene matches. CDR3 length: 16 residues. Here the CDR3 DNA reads TGTGCCAGCAGCCGGACTAGCGGGAGCTCCTACAATGAGCAGTTCTTC. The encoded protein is CASSRTSGSSYNEQFF.

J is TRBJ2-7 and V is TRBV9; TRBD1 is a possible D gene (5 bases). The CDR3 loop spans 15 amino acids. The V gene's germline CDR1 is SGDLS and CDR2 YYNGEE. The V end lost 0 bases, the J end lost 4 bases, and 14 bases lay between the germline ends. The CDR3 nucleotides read TGTGCCAGCAGCGTAGAGTGGGGCGGATTATACGAGCAGTACTTC. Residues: CASSVEWGGLYEQYF.

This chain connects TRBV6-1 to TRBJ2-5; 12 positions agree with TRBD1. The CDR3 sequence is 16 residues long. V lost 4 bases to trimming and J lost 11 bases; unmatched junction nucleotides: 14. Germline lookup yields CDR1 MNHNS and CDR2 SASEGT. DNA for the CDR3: TGTGCCAGCAGTGTCCTACCGGGACAGGGGGCCCAAGAGCAGTACTTC. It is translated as CASSVLPGQGAQEQYF.

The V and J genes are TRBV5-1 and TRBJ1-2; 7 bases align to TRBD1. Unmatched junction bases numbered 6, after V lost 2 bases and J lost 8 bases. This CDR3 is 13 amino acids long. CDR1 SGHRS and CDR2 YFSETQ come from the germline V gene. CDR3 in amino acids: CASSFTGTEGYTF. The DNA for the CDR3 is TGCGCCAGCAGCTTTACCGGGACAGAAGGCTACACCTTC.

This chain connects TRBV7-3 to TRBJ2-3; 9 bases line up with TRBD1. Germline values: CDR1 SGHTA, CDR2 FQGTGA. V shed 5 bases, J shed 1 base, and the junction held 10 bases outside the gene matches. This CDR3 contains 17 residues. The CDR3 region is CASSLPPGQGGTDTQYF. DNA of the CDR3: TGTGCCAGCAGCCTACCTCCGGGACAGGGAGGCACAGATACGCAGTATTTT.

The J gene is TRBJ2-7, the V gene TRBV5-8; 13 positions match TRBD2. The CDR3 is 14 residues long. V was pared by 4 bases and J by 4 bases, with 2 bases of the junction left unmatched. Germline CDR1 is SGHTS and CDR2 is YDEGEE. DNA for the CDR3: TGTGCCAGCAGCCCGGGACTAGCGGGATACGAGCAGTACTTC. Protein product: CASSPGLAGYEQYF.

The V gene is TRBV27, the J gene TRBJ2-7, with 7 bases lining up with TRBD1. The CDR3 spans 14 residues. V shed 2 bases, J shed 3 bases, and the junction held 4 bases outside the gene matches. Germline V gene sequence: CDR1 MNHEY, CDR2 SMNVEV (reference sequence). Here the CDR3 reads CASSLVQGIYEQYF. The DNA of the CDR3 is TGTGCCAGCAGTTTAGTACAGGGGATCTACGAGCAGTACTTC.

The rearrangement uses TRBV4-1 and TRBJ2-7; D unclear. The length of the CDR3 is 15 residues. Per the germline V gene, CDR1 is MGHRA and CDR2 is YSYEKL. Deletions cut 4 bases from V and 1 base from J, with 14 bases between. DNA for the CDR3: TGCGCCAGCAGCCCTTCTACGTTGAGGTCCTACGAGCAGTACTTC. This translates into CASSPSTLRSYEQYF.

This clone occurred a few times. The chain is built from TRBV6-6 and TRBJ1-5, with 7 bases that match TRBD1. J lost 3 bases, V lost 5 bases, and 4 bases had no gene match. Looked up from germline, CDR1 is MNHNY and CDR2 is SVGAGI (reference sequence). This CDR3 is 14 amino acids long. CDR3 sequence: CASSPGTVNQPQHF. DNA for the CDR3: TGTGCCAGCAGTCCCGGGACAGTCAATCAGCCCCAGCATTTT.

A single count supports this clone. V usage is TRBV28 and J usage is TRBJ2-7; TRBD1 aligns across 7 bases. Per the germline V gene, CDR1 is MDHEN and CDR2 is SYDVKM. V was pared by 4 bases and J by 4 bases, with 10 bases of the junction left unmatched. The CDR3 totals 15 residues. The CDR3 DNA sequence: TGTGCCAGCAGTTCATCCGGGACAGCCACATACGAGCAGTACTTC. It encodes CASSSSGTATYEQYF.

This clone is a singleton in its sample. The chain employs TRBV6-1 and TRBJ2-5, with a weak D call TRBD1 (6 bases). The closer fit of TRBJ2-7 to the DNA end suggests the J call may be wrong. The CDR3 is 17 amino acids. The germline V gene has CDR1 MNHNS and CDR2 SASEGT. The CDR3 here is CASSDPNRVKTKGEQYF. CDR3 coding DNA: TGTGCCAGCAGTGATCCCAACAGGGTAAAGACGAAGGGCGAGCAGTACTTC.

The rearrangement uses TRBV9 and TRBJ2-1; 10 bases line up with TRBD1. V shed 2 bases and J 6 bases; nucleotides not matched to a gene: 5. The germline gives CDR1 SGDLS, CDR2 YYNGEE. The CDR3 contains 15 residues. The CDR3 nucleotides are TGTGCCAGCAGCGTGGACAGGGGGGTAAGCAATGAGCAGTTCTTC. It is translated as CASSVDRGVSNEQFF.

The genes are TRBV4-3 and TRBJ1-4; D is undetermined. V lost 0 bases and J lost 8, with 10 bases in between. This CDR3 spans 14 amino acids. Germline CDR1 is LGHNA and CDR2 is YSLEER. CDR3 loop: CASSQDTRGEKLFF. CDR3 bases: TGCGCCAGCAGCCAAGATACAAGAGGGGAAAAACTGTTTTTT.

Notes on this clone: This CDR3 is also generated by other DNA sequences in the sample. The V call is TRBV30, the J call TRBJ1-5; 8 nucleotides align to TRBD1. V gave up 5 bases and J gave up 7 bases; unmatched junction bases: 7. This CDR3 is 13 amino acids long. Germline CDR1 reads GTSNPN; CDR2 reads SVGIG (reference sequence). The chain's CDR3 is CAWGDRGGQPQHF. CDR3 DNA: TGTGCCTGGGGAGACAGGGGAGGACAGCCCCAGCATTTT.

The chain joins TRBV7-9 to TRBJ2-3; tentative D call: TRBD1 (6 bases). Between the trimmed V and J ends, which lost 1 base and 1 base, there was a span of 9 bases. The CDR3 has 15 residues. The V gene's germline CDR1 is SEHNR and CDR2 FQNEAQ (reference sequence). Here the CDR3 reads CASSLVAGGTDTQYF. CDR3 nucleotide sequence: TGTGCCAGCAGCTTAGTTGCAGGGGGCACAGATACGCAGTATTTT.